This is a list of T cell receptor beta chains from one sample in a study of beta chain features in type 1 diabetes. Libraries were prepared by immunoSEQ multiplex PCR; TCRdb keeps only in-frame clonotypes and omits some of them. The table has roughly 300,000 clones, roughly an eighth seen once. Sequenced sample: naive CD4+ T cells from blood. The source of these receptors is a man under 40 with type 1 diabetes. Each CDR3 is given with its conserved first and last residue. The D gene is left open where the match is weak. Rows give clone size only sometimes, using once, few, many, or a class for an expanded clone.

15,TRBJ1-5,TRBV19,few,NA,TGTGCCAGTAACGATCGCTCATGGCGCAATCAGCCCCAGCATTTT,CASNDRSWRNQPQHF
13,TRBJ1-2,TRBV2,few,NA,TGTGCCAGCACCGAGCTCACTAACTATGGCTACACCTTC,CASTELTNYGYTF
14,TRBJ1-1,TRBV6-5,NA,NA,TGTGCCAGCAGACCCAGGGAGGAGAACACTGAAGCTTTCTTT,CASRPREENTEAFF
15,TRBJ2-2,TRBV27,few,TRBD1,TGTGCCAGCAGTTTGGGGGACAGGGTGTCCGGGGAGCTGTTTTTT,CASSLGDRVSGELFF
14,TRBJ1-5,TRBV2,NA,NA,TGTGCCAGCAGTGGGGGACACTTCAATCAGCCCCAGCATTTT,CASSGGHFNQPQHF
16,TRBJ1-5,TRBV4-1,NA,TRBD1,TGCGCCAGCAGCCAAGCTGGGACAGGGGGTCATCAGCCCCAGCATTTT,CASSQAGTGGHQPQHF
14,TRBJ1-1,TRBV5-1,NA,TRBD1,TGCGCCAGCAGCCCGGACAGGGTCTACACTGAAGCTTTCTTT,CASSPDRVYTEAFF
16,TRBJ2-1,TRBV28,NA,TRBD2,TGTGCCAGCAGTCCCTGGGAGGGAGGAGGCGACAATGAGCAGTTCTTC,CASSPWEGGGDNEQFF
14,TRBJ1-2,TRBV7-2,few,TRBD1,TGTGCCAGCAGCCCTGGACAGGGCGCCTATGGCTACACCTTC,CASSPGQGAYGYTF
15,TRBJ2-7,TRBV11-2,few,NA,TGTGCCAGCAGCTTAACTGGGACTGTTTCCTACGAGCAGTACTTC,CASSLTGTVSYEQYF
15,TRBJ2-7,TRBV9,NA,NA,TGTGCCAGCAGCCCTTCCTGGGACTCCTACTACGAGCAGTACTTC,CASSPSWDSYYEQYF
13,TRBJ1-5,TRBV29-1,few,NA,TGCAGCGTTGCGGACAGCAACAATCAGCCCCAGCATTTT,CSVADSNNQPQHF
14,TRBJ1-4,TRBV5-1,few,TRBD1,TGCGCCAGCAGCTCCCGACAGGGAAGTGAAAAACTGTTTTTT,CASSSRQGSEKLFF
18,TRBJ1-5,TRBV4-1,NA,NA,TGCGCCAGCAGCCAAGAAATTACAGGGTTCGGCTCCAATCAGCCCCAGCATTTT,CASSQEITGFGSNQPQHF
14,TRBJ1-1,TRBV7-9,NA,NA,TGTGCCAGCAGCTTAGCACAGGGCTCCACTGAAGCTTTCTTT,CASSLAQGSTEAFF
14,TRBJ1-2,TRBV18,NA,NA,TGTGCCAGCTCACCCCAATACCCCGGCTATGGCTACACCTTC,CASSPQYPGYGYTF
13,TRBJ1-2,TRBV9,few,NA,TGTGCCAGCAGCGTACACGATCCTATGCGCTACACCTTC,CASSVHDPMRYTF
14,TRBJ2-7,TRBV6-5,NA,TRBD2,TGTGCCAGCAGTCCACTAGCGGGAGGATACGAGCAGTACTTC,CASSPLAGGYEQYF
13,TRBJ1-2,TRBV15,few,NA,TGTGCCACCAGCAGCGGTTCAGGCTATGGCTACACCTTC,CATSSGSGYGYTF
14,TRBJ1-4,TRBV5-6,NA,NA,TGTGCCAGCAGCCCCGGGTGGACTAATGAAAAACTGTTTTTT,CASSPGWTNEKLFF
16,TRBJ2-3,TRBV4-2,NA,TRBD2,TGTGCCAGCAGCGCCTCGACTAGCGGGAGTTTGGATACGCAGTATTTT,CASSASTSGSLDTQYF
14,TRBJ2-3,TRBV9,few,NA,TGTGCCAGCAGCGTAGTCGAGGCGTCAGATACGCAGTATTTT,CASSVVEASDTQYF
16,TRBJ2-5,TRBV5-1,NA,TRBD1,TGCGCCAGCAGCTCGACAGGGTATACCCAACAAGAGACCCAGTACTTC,CASSSTGYTQQETQYF
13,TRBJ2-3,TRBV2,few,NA,TGTGCCAGGACTGCCGGGAACAGAGATACGCAGTATTTT,CARTAGNRDTQYF
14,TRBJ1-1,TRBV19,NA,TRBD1,TGTGCCAGTAGTTGGGGAAGACAGGGGGGCGAGGCTTTCTTT,CASSWGRQGGEAFF
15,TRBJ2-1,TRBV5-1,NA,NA,TGCGCCAGCAGCTTGGATTCCAGCTCCTACAATGAGCAGTTCTTC,CASSLDSSSYNEQFF
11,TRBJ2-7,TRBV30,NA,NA,TGTGCCTGGAGCGTCCGTTACGAGCAGTACTTC,CAWSVRYEQYF
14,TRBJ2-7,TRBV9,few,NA,TGTGCCAGCAGTGAACGACTGACTAGTGACGAGCAGTACTTC,CASSERLTSDEQYF